This is a list of T cell receptor beta chains from one sample in a study of glioma-infiltrating T cells after dendritic cell vaccination. Only in-frame clones appear in the TCRdb table, and some are missing; sequencing was by immunoSEQ multiplex PCR. The table shows around 96,000 clones, with 79% occurring only once. Specimen: blood, collected before dendritic cell vaccination. These receptors originate from a human donor with glioblastoma. CDR3s include the opening cysteine and the closing phenylalanine or tryptophan. A D gene is named only where the DNA matches it firmly. A row's size may be missing; if present it is once, few, many or a size class.

once	TRBJ1-3	-	TRBV9	TGTGCCAGCAGCGTACAAGGGGCTGGAAACACCATATATTTT	CASSVQGAGNTIYF
once	TRBJ2-1	TRBD2	TRBV5-1	TGCGCCAGCAGCTCGGAGGGACTAGCGGGGAATGAGCAGTTCTTC	CASSSEGLAGNEQFF
-	TRBJ1-2	-	TRBV19	TGTGCCAGTAGTATAGATCGGGCAGGGTTTGGCTACACCTTC	CASSIDRAGFGYTF
few	TRBJ1-3	-	TRBV7-8	TGTGCCAGCAGCCAATACAGCTCTGGAAACACCATATATTTT	CASSQYSSGNTIYF
-	TRBJ2-1	-	TRBV5-1	TGCGCCAGCAGCCTTTACAGCCCTACCGAGGGTGAGCAGTTCTTC	CASSLYSPTEGEQFF
-	TRBJ1-1	-	TRBV19	TGTGCCAGTATGGAGGGGGGGCGGGACACTGAAGCTTTCTTT	CASMEGGRDTEAFF
-	TRBJ1-6	TRBD1	TRBV7-9	TGTGCCAGCAGCGGGACAGGGGCAAATTCACCCCTCCACTTT	CASSGTGANSPLHF
-	TRBJ1-6	-	TRBV5-1	TGCGCCAGCAGCCCCCGGGGGGCGTCGAATTCACCCCTCCACTTT	CASSPRGASNSPLHF
-	TRBJ1-1	-	TRBV5-1	TGCGCCAGCAGCTTGGCCACTAACACTGAAGCTTTCTTT	CASSLATNTEAFF
-	TRBJ2-7	-	TRBV18	TGTGCCAGCTCACAGGGGAGGGACAACGAGCAGTACTTC	CASSQGRDNEQYF
-	TRBJ1-2	TRBD1	TRBV7-9	TGTGCCAGCAGACCCGGGACAGGGGCATTTCATGGCTACACCTTC	CASRPGTGAFHGYTF
-	TRBJ2-7	-	TRBV28	TGTGCCAGCAGTGCTACAGGGTCTATATCCTACGAGCAGTACTTC	CASSATGSISYEQYF
-	TRBJ2-1	TRBD2	TRBV5-1	TGCGCCAGCAGGGCTAGCGGGTCCTACAATGAGCAGTTCTTC	CASRASGSYNEQFF
-	TRBJ2-5	-	TRBV5-4	TGTGCCAGCAGCCAATCACAGTTCCAAGAGACCCAGTACTTC	CASSQSQFQETQYF
-	TRBJ1-6	-	TRBV7-9	TGTGCCAGCAGCTCCCGGCGGGGGGACGATAATTCACCCCTCCACTTT	CASSSRRGDDNSPLHF
-	TRBJ2-1	-	TRBV5-6	TGTGCCAGCAGCTTGGCGGGCCAGGGGTACAATGAGCAGTTCTTC	CASSLAGQGYNEQFF
-	TRBJ1-5	-	TRBV19	TGTGCCAGTAGTACCTACAGGGATAGCAATCAGCCCCAGCATTTT	CASSTYRDSNQPQHF
-	TRBJ2-2	TRBD1	TRBV6-5	TGTGCCAGCAGCGGACAGGGGTACACCGGGGAGCTGTTTTTT	CASSGQGYTGELFF
-	TRBJ2-5	TRBD1	TRBV7-3	TGTGCCAGCAGCGTCACAGGGGAAGAGACCCAGTACTTC	CASSVTGEETQYF
-	TRBJ1-2	-	TRBV15	TGTGCCACCAGCAGAGAGCGTTCCGATGGCTACACCTTC	CATSRERSDGYTF
once	TRBJ1-5	-	TRBV6-1	TGTGCCAGCAGTGCAACACAGTTCTTTAATCAGCCCCAGCATTTT	CASSATQFFNQPQHF
few	TRBJ1-1	-	TRBV28	TGTGCCAGCAGTCGCGGTTCAACGAGGGCTTTCTTT	CASSRGSTRAFF
-	TRBJ2-7	-	TRBV7-2	TGTGCCAGCAGCCGTACAACCTACGAGCAGTACTTC	CASSRTTYEQYF
-	TRBJ1-2	-	TRBV6-5	TGTGCCAGCAGCCCGGACAAGAACTATGGCTACACCTTC	CASSPDKNYGYTF
-	TRBJ1-2	TRBD1	TRBV6-1	TGTGCCAGCAGTTTGACAGGGGGGACCTATGGCTACACCTTC	CASSLTGGTYGYTF
-	TRBJ2-7	-	TRBV28	TGTGCCAGCACCTCTCCGGGTCGGGGAGGTTTAGGTTACGAGCAGTACTTC	CASTSPGRGGLGYEQYF